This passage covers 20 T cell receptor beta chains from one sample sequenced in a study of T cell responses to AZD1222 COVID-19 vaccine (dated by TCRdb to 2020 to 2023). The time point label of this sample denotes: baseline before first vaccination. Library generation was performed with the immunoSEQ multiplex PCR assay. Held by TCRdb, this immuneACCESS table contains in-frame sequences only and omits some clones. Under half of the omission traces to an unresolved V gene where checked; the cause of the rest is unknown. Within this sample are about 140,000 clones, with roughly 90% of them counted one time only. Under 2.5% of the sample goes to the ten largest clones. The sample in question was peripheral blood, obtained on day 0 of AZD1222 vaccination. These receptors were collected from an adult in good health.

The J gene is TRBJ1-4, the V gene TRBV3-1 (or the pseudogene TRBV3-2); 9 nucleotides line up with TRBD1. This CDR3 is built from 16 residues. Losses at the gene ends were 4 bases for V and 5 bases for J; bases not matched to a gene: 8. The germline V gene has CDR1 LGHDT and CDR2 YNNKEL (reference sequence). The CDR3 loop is CASSPRGQGRNEKLFF. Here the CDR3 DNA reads TGTGCCAGCAGCCCTCGGGGACAGGGCAGGAATGAAAAACTGTTTTTT.

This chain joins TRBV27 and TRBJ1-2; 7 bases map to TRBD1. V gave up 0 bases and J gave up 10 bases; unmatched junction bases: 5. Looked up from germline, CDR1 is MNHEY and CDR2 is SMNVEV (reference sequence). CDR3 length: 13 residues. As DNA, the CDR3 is TGTGCCAGCAGTTTATCAGGGGGCAGCATCTACACCTTC. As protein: CASSLSGGSIYTF.

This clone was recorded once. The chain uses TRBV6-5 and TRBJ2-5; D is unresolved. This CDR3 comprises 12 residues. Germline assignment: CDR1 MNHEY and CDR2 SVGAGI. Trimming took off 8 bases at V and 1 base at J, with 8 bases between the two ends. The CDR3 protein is CASGRSQETQYF. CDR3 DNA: TGTGCCAGCGGACGGAGCCAAGAGACCCAGTACTTC.

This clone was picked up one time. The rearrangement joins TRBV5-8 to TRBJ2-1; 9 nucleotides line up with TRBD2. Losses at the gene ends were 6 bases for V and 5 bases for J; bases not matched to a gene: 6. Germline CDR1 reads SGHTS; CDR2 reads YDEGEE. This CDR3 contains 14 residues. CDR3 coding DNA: TGTGCCAGCACGCCGGGACTAGCCAACAATGAGCAGTTCTTC. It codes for CASTPGLANNEQFF.

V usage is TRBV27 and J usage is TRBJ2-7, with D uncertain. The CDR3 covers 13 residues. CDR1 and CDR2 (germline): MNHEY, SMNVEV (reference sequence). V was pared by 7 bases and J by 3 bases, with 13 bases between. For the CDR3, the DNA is TGTGCCAGCATGAGCCAGGCGAACTACGAGCAGTACTTC. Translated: CASMSQANYEQYF.

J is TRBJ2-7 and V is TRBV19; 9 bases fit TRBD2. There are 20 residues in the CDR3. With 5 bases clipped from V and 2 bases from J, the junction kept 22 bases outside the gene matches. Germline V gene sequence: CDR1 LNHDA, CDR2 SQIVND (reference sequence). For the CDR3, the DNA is TGTGCCAGTAGTCGATTCTTGGGCTGGGGTAGCGGGGGATTAACCTACGAGCAGTACTTC. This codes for CASSRFLGWGSGGLTYEQYF. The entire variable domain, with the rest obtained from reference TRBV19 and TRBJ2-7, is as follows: DGGITQSPKYLFRKEGQNVTLSCEQNLNHDAMYWYRQDPGQGLRLIYYSQIVNDFQKGDIAEGYSVSREKKESFPLTVTSAQKNPTAFYLCASSRFLGWGSGGLTYEQYFGPGTRLTVT.

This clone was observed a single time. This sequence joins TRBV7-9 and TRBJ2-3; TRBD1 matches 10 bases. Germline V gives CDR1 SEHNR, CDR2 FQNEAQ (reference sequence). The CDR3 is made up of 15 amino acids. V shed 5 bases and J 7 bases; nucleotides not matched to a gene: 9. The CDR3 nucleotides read TGTGCCAGCAGCAGAGAGACAGGGGGCATTAATACGCAGTATTTT. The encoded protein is CASSRETGGINTQYF.

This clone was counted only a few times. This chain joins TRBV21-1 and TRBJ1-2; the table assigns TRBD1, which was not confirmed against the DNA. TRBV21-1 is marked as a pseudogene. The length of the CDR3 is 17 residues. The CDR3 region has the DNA TGTGCCAGCAGCAAAGCCGGACTGGACAGGGGGCAGGAGGGCTACACCTTC. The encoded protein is CASSKAGLDRGQEGYTF.

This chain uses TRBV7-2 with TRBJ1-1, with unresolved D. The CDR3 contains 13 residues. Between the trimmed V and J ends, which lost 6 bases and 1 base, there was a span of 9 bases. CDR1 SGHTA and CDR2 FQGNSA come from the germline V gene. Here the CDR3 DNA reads TGTGCCAGCAGGATCCAAGAGAACACTGAAGCTTTCTTT. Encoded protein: CASRIQENTEAFF.

CDR3 sequence reads: CASSENGGNYGYTF. In nucleotides, the CDR3 is TGTGCCAGCAGTGAAAATGGAGGGAACTATGGCTACACCTTC. This chain uses TRBV6-4 with TRBJ1-2; D is uncertain. Per germline, CDR1 MRHNA and CDR2 SNTAGT. This CDR3 has 14 amino acids. Trimming stripped 3 bases from V and 2 bases from J, with 10 bases between.

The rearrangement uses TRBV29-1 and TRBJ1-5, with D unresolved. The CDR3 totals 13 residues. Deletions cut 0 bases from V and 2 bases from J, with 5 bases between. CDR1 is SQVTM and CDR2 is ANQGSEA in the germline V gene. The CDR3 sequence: CSVEDAGNQPQHF. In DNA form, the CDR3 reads TGCAGCGTTGAAGATGCTGGCAATCAGCCCCAGCATTTT.

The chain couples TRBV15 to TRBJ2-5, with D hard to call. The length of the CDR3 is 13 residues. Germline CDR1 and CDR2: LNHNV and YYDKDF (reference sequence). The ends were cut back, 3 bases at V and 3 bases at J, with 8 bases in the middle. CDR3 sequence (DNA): TGTGCCACCAGCAGCAAATCCGAAGAGACCCAGTACTTC. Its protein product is CATSSKSEETQYF.

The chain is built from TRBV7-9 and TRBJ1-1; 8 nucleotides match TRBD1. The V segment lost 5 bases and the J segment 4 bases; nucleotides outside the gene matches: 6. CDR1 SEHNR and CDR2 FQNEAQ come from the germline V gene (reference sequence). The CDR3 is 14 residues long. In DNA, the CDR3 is TGTGCCAGCAGCATGGGACAGGCGTTCACTGAAGCTTTCTTT. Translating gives CASSMGQAFTEAFF.

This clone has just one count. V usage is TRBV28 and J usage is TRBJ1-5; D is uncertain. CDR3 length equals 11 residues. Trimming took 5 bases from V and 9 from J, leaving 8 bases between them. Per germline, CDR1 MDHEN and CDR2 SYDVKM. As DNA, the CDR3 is TGTGCCAGCAGTCCCGATAGGCCCCAGCATTTT. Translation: CASSPDRPQHF.

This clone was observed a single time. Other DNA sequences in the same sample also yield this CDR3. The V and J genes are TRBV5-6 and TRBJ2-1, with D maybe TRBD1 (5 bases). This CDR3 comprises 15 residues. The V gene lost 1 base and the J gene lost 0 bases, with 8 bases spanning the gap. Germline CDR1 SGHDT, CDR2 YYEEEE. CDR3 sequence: CASSLRGSSYNEQFF. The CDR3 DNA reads TGTGCCAGCAGCTTGAGGGGAAGCTCCTACAATGAGCAGTTCTTC.

DNA for the CDR3: TGTGCCAGCAGTCACGGACAGGGCTATGGCTACACCTTC. This gives the protein CASSHGQGYGYTF. The rearrangement links TRBV12-3 or TRBV12-4 to TRBJ1-2; 8 bases are shared with TRBD1. The CDR3 consists of 13 residues. J lost 4 bases, V lost 5 bases, and 3 bases had no gene match.

CDR3 nucleotide sequence: TGTGCCAGCAGTTACTCGCCGACTAGCGGGATTTACAATGAGCAGTTCTTC. Its protein is CASSYSPTSGIYNEQFF. This rearrangement joins TRBV6-2 or TRBV6-3 to TRBJ2-1; TRBD2 matches at 11 bases. Germline V gene sequence: CDR1 MNHEY, CDR2 SVGEGT. This CDR3 spans 17 amino acids. V shed 0 bases, J shed 4 bases, and the junction held 5 bases outside the gene matches.

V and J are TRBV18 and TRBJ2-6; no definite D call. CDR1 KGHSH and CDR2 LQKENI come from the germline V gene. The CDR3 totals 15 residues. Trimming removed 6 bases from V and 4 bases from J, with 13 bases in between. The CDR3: CASSPSVLGANVLTF. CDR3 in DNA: TGTGCCAGCTCGCCAAGCGTTCTGGGGGCCAACGTCCTGACTTTC.

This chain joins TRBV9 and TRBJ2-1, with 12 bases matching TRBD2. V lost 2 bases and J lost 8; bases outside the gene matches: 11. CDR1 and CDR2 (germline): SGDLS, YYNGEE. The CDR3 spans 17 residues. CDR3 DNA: TGTGCCAGCAGCGTGGGACTAGCGGGCCCTCGGGAGCATGAGCAGTTCTTC. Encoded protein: CASSVGLAGPREHEQFF.

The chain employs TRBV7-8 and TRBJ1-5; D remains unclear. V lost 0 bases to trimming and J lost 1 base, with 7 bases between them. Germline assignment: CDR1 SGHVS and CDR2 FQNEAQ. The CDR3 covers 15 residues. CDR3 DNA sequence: TGTGCCAGCAGCTTAGCTCCCGTGAGCAATCAGCCCCAGCATTTT. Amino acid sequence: CASSLAPVSNQPQHF.